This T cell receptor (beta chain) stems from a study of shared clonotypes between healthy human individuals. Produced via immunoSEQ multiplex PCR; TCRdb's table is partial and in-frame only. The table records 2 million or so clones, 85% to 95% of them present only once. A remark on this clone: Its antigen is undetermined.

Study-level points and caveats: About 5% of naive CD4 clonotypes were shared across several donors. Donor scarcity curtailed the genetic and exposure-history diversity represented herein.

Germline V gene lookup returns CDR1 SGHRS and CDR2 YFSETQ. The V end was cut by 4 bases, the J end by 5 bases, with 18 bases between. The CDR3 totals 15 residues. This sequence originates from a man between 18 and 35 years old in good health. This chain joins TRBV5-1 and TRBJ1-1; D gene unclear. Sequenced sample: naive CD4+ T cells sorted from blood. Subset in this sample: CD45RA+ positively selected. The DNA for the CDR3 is TGCGCCAGCAGCCCATTTTTGGATCCGTGGACTGAAGCTTTCTTT. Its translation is CASSPFLDPWTEAFF.